This TCR beta chain was recovered during a study of neurological immune-mediated disorders. Findings and limits, study-wide: TCR clonal expansion peaked in HTLV-1-associated myelopathy patients and was lowest in multiple sclerosis patients.

The V gene's germline CDR1 is KGHSH and CDR2 LQKENI. J lost 3 bases, V lost 6 bases, and 6 bases had no gene match. CDR3 length: 14 residues. This clonotype was seen at least ten times. Its antigen is unknown. Regarding time point: longitudinal time-point 2. The unsorted libraries were prepared from 2 million PBMCs (stored at -80 C). Via MiXCR, TCRdb re-called the 5' RACE reads, giving one row per CDR3 protein. This table has roughly 98,000 distinct CDR3 sequences, less than 15% appearing once. The chain is built from TRBV18 and TRBJ2-7; 9 bases fit TRBD1. The material sequenced was PBMCs. This clonotype was obtained from a female donor with HTLV-1-associated myelopathy (HAM/TSP). In DNA, the CDR3 is TGTGCCAGCTCCGGGGGGACAGGGCGCTACGAGCAGTACTTC. This gives the protein CASSGGTGRYEQYF.